This TCR beta chain is drawn from a study of cytomegalovirus exposure and HLA in healthy donors (dated by TCRdb to 2017 to 2019). Context from the whole study: An earlier analysis of some 500 of the donors reported approximately 300 Gb of sequence data and some 100 million unique TCR beta sequences from some 180 million T cells. Donor age, sex, ethnicity and CMV serostatus were compiled alongside the repertoire data. Approximately 310 gigabases of sequencing data and approximately 84 million unique TCR sequences were included in an early release covering over 600 HLA-typed donors. In the later analysis, no new phenotypic data were used to find candidate immune exposures; instead, reliance was placed on TCR beta sequences and their occurrence across donors. Among a few hundred genotyped donors of the cohort, an average of around 240,000 unique TCR beta nucleotide sequences were sequenced per donor, roughly 20% of them non-productive. A few DR-DQ haplotypes were treated as single units for association and clustering because of strong linkage in the cohort. The study aimed to test whether cataloging public T cell receptors could reveal signatures of past pathogen exposure. Genome-wide SNP genotypes for about 65% of the 666 donors were used in a later genetic analysis, which treated that subset as a discovery cohort. The genetic ancestry cluster associated with self-reported Caucasian donors included around four fifths of the roughly 360 genotyped donors. To predict cytomegalovirus infection status, the study combined high-throughput TCR immunosequencing, statistical association of individual TCRs with disease status, and machine learning. In addition to the first cohort of 666 subjects, a separate validation cohort of approximately 130 different subjects was used. The number of typed donors differed by locus: 629-630 for A, B, C, DRB1 and DQB1; 500 to 550 for DQA1; around 580 for DPA1; and around 470 for DPB1. Both class I and class II loci were covered by HLA typing, at four-digit resolution. To study patterns of TCR occurrence, a later analysis re-analyzed previously published TCR beta repertoires from 666 donors and added high-resolution HLA genotyping. An earlier analysis of some 600 of the donors applied high-throughput TCR beta sequencing to assess whether each TCR beta V gene segment acted as functional or pseudogenic. The study profiled the T cell repertoires of under 700 subjects by immunosequencing and related them to cytomegalovirus serostatus. All discovery cohort repertoires had been generated on a single sequencing platform. Paper-wide results and their limitations: Presence/absence analyses assumed roughly uniform sequencing depth across donors, an assumption that may not hold. Most CMV-associated TCR beta chains appeared to be HLA-restricted in a later analysis, and the HLA associations seemed to be driven largely by CMV exposure. A few of the identified cytomegalovirus-associated TCR beta chains were confirmed in vitro to be specific for cytomegalovirus antigens. In both the original and validation cohorts, the classifier was reported to diagnose cytomegalovirus status with high specificity and sensitivity. Only TCR beta chains were sequenced in this cohort, and the absence of alpha or paired-chain data limited detectable features. Because counts were too low, some 17 rarely observed V segments, including chromosome 9 orphons, were left out of the earlier analysis of about 620 of the donors. Some IMGT-functional V segments, including TRBV6-2 and TRBV6-3, could not be told apart with the 87-base-pair reads, so those segments were excluded. A cluster of highly shared sequence variants was judged likely to represent a technical artifact of the sequencing pipeline. Broadly in line with IMGT annotations, most TCR beta V segments showed up in productive rearrangements about 87% or about 30% of the time in an earlier analysis of several hundred of the donors. Assigning TCR associations to individual alleles was difficult when HLA alleles, especially DR and DQ, strongly co-occurred. The study listed approximately 160 TCR beta chains as associated with cytomegalovirus. According to the authors, the approach could potentially be generalized to other disease states and immunological phenotypes. Because HLA typing was unavailable for some donors at each locus, only the typed subset was used in association tests. According to a later analysis, parvovirus B19, influenza, CMV and Epstein-Barr virus appeared linked to several top co-occurrence clusters. According to a later analysis, TCR association rates differed among HLA loci, with DRB1 alleles showing the most associated TCRs and HLA-C alleles showing the fewest. In a later analysis, over 15,000 TCR beta sequences were associated with specific HLA alleles at a false discovery rate of 0.05. A further reported finding was that TCR beta sequences accurately predicted the HLA-A and HLA-B alleles for most subjects in the first cohort. Most TCR sequences were observed very rarely across donors, whereas some public TCRs were present in many individuals. A later genetic analysis reported fewer N-insertions in productive TCRs among donors in an Asian-associated ancestry cluster than the approximately 670-donor mean. In a later genetic analysis, a missense DCLRE1C variant was associated with V-gene and J-gene trimming of TCR beta chains, and the association was replicated in an independent cohort. Linkage disequilibrium might explain the correlated functional status among segregating V segments, but an unknown experimental factor could not be ruled out. Compared with equally common non-associated chains, HLA-associated TCR beta chains in a later analysis were more clonally expanded and had lower generation probabilities. For the cohort, immune exposure information was limited to CMV serostatus.

In total, approximately 700 healthy bone marrow donors made up the cohort. At the time of sampling, every cohort member was nominally healthy, though immune exposures that went unrecorded were likely present. The donor tested CMV seropositive, placing the donor among the 250 to 300 seropositive members of the cohort. Every donor gave a peripheral blood sample, and the peripheral blood mononuclear cells from that sample were used for TCR beta sequencing. The Qiagen DNeasy Blood Extraction Kit was used to extract genomic DNA from the blood cell samples. Libraries were made using the immunoSEQ multiplex PCR assay. For the multiplex PCR, a mixture combining 60 forward primers for TCR Vbeta segments and 13 reverse primers for TCR Jbeta segments was used. The CDR3 region of rearranged TCR beta genes was amplified from genomic DNA by a multiplex PCR assay. On the Illumina HiSeq System, the amplified TCR beta libraries were sequenced as 87-base-pair reads. As for how the authors treated the data: In a later analysis, about 80 million unique TCR beta chains were counted across the roughly 670 repertoires, and roughly 10 million of these chains were shared by at least two donors. Raw reads were error-corrected and collapsed into unique sequences by a nearest-neighbor algorithm in which closely related sequences were merged to remove PCR and sequencing errors. Alignment of CDR3 sequences to IMGT reference sequences was used to assign V, D and J gene segments. For a sequence to be retained, a match of at least six nucleotides was required to both a V gene segment and a J gene segment. Rearrangements were called productive when the CDR3 lacked stop codons and stayed in frame with V and J; all others were non-productive. CDR3 was defined according to IMGT convention as the region running from the second conserved V-encoded cysteine to the conserved J-encoded phenylalanine. In an earlier analysis of around 600 of the donors, sequences lacking an unambiguous match to a single V gene segment were excluded. An earlier analysis of a few hundred of the donors called V segments functional above 56.7% productive rearrangements and segregating when the between-donor standard deviation exceeded 5%. A statistical classification framework was developed to diagnose cytomegalovirus status using the catalog of TCR beta chain sequences. In a later analysis, V and J genes were assigned by comparing TCR nucleotide sequences against IMGT/GENE-DB human TR gene sequences. The TCRdist pipeline was used in a later analysis to assign CDR3 sequences and most-parsimonious VDJ recombination scenarios. A later analysis defined each TCR beta chain by its CDR3 amino acid sequence plus V-gene family, and excluded reads lacking a unique V-gene family. A later analysis removed over 500 highly shared, low-generation-probability nucleotide sequences to deal with suspected cross-contamination and a sequencing artifact. In a later analysis, a clonal expansion index for each public chain was calculated from normalized within-repertoire ranks of inferred template counts. A later analysis computed generation probabilities with a VDJ recombination model fitted to out-of-frame rearrangements, and checked the results against IGoR. In a later analysis, TCR-TCR, TCR-HLA and TCR-CMV co-occurrence was scored with hypergeometric tests, and a repertoire-size bias correction was applied to TCR pairs. In a later analysis, false discovery rates were estimated by permuting HLA or CMV assignments 20 times. A later analysis grouped co-occurring TCRs with DBSCAN, adding TCRdist sequence similarity when clustering within HLA-allele-positive subsets. For co-occurrence clustering, repertoires with fewer than 30,000 or more than 120,000 public chains were excluded, along with about five repertoires with anomalous nucleotide sharing. TCRdb retrieved this table from immuneACCESS and kept in-frame rearrangements only. Not all clones are present; in checked studies, unresolved V genes account for under half, and no reason is known for the remainder. That table gives V, J and clone size, and the DNA gave D and trimming. The sample contains roughly 150,000 clones, more than 65% of them found a single time. The leading ten clones occupy approximately 4.4% of the sample.

About this clone: The antigen it recognizes is unknown. The record has no base qualities; no much larger clone is one base away.

Counted from cysteine to phenylalanine, this CDR3 has 17 amino acids. Only the CDR3 region is kept as DNA, spanning 51 bases read in frame from base 1. The trim is 1 base for V and 4 bases for J, with a gap of 19 bases between the germline ends. From the germline V gene, CDR1 is SGHTA and CDR2 is FQGTGA. What was sequenced was PBMCs. This chain joins TRBV7-3 to TRBJ1-2; a tentative D match to TRBD1 spans 5 bases. The sequence came from a man younger than 30 in good health and CMV-seropositive. This receptor has the CDR3 CASSLNEGRGSAYGYTF. Read as DNA, the sequence is TGTGCCAGCAGCTTAAATGAGGGTCGGGGGAGCGCCTATGGCTACACCTTC.